The rows below give T cell receptor beta chains drawn from one sample of a study of early stage breast cancer tumors. Some clones are missing from TCRdb's copy, which holds only in-frame ones; the method was immunoSEQ multiplex PCR. The sample yields approximately 70,000 clones, roughly 80% seen once. The sequenced sample was blood. The receptor set was obtained from a person aged 35 to 50 with breast cancer. The CDR3 runs from the conserved cysteine through the conserved F or W. Fields, in order: D gene, clone size, V gene, J gene, CDR3 DNA, CDR3 protein. A D gene is named only where the DNA matches it firmly. Some rows have no size entry. The others give once, few or many, or a class for an expanded clone.

D: TRBD2; size: NA; V: TRBV6-6; J: TRBJ2-5; DNA: TGTGCCACCGTAGGGGTAGCGGGAGGAGAGACCCAGTACTTC; CDR3: CATVGVAGGETQYF
D: NA; size: NA; V: TRBV5-1; J: TRBJ2-5; DNA: TGCGCCAGCAGCTATTCCAGTCAAGAGACCCAGTACTTC; CDR3: CASSYSSQETQYF
D: TRBD1; size: NA; V: TRBV18; J: TRBJ2-7; DNA: TGTGCCAGCTCACACCTTACCGGGACAGGGGCTGGCTCCTACGAGCAGTACTTC; CDR3: CASSHLTGTGAGSYEQYF
D: NA; size: NA; V: TRBV30; J: TRBJ2-1; DNA: TGTGCCTGGATGGTCGCAGGGGCGTTCCTCAATGAGCAGTTCTTC; CDR3: CAWMVAGAFLNEQFF
D: NA; size: NA; V: TRBV10-3; J: TRBJ2-1; DNA: TGTGCCATCAGTACCCAAGGCAAAGCTGAGCAGTTCTTC; CDR3: CAISTQGKAEQFF
D: NA; size: NA; V: TRBV9; J: TRBJ1-3; DNA: TGTGCCAGCAGCGTAGAAGAGCTACTCTCTGGAAACACCATATATTTT; CDR3: CASSVEELLSGNTIYF
D: NA; size: NA; V: TRBV9; J: TRBJ2-1; DNA: TGTGCCAGCAGCATCGGGACAGAGCAGTTCTTC; CDR3: CASSIGTEQFF
D: NA; size: NA; V: TRBV15; J: TRBJ1-4; DNA: TGTGCCACCAGCAGAGAACATGGGGCAAATAATGAAAAACTGTTTTTT; CDR3: CATSREHGANNEKLFF
D: NA; size: NA; V: TRBV6-1; J: TRBJ2-3; DNA: TGTGCCAGCAGTGATCGAAAATTGGATACGCAGTATTTT; CDR3: CASSDRKLDTQYF
D: NA; size: NA; V: TRBV15; J: TRBJ2-1; DNA: TGTGCCACCAGCAGAGTTCTTACCGGGACCCACAATGAGCAGTTCTTC; CDR3: CATSRVLTGTHNEQFF
D: NA; size: once; V: TRBV28; J: TRBJ2-7; DNA: TGTGCCAGCAGTCGCCGGGACTGGAGCTCCTACGAGCAGTACTTC; CDR3: CASSRRDWSSYEQYF
D: TRBD2; size: NA; V: TRBV7-9; J: TRBJ2-1; DNA: TGTGCCAGCAGCGTAAGCGGGAGAGGTAATGAGCAGTTCTTC; CDR3: CASSVSGRGNEQFF
D: NA; size: few; V: TRBV16; J: TRBJ1-5; DNA: TGTGCCAGCAGCCGCCAGGGCACTAGCAATCAGCCCCAGCATTTT; CDR3: CASSRQGTSNQPQHF
D: NA; size: NA; V: TRBV28; J: TRBJ1-5; DNA: TGTGCCAGCAGTCCCTGGGCTGGGGCTGGCAATCAGCCCCAGCATTTT; CDR3: CASSPWAGAGNQPQHF
D: TRBD2; size: NA; V: TRBV5-5; J: TRBJ2-3; DNA: TGTGCCAGCAGCTTCCCTCAGCGACTAGCGGGAGAAGCAGATACGCAGTATTTT; CDR3: CASSFPQRLAGEADTQYF
D: TRBD2; size: NA; V: TRBV2; J: TRBJ2-2; DNA: TGTGCCAGCAGTGGACTAGCGTACAACACCGGGGAGCTGTTTTTT; CDR3: CASSGLAYNTGELFF
D: NA; size: NA; V: TRBV19; J: TRBJ2-2; DNA: TGTGCCAGTAACGACAAGAACACCGGGGAGCTGTTTTTT; CDR3: CASNDKNTGELFF
D: NA; size: NA; V: TRBV7-7; J: TRBJ2-1; DNA: TGTGCTAGCAGCCTACAGGGATACAATGAGCAGTTCTTC; CDR3: CASSLQGYNEQFF
D: TRBD1; size: NA; V: TRBV4-1; J: TRBJ2-6; DNA: TGCGCCAGCAGCCAAGGATCAGGGGGCGCTGGGGCCAACGTCCTGACTTTC; CDR3: CASSQGSGGAGANVLTF
D: NA; size: NA; V: TRBV11-1; J: TRBJ2-4; DNA: TGTGCCAGCAGCACTAACAGGGAATGGGGCAAAAACATTCAGTACTTC; CDR3: CASSTNREWGKNIQYF
D: NA; size: NA; V: TRBV1; J: TRBJ1-1; DNA: TGCAGTCCCAGGGGCATGAACACTGAAGCTTTCTTT; CDR3: CSPRGMNTEAFF
D: NA; size: NA; V: TRBV18; J: TRBJ1-4; DNA: TGTGCCAGCTCACCACCGGCAACTAATGAAAAACTGTTTTTT; CDR3: CASSPPATNEKLFF
D: NA; size: NA; V: TRBV29-1; J: TRBJ1-1; DNA: TGCAGCGTTGAAGGACAGGCTTCTGACGACGGTGAAGCTTTCTTT; CDR3: CSVEGQASDDGEAFF
D: NA; size: NA; V: TRBV27; J: TRBJ2-7; DNA: TGTGCCAGCAGTAGGGCCGGTCCGAGCAAAACCTACGAGCAGTACTTC; CDR3: CASSRAGPSKTYEQYF
D: NA; size: NA; V: TRBV9; J: TRBJ2-2; DNA: TGTGCCAGCAGCGTAGACTCCACCGGGGAGCTGTTTTTT; CDR3: CASSVDSTGELFF
D: TRBD1; size: few; V: TRBV5-6; J: TRBJ1-3; DNA: TGTGCCAGCAGCTCAGGGACAGGGGATAGAAACACCATATATTTT; CDR3: CASSSGTGDRNTIYF
D: NA; size: NA; V: TRBV19; J: TRBJ2-1; DNA: TGTGCCAGTAGTATCCGGCGGGACTCCTACAATGAGCAGTTCTTC; CDR3: CASSIRRDSYNEQFF
D: TRBD1; size: NA; V: TRBV19; J: TRBJ1-1; DNA: TGTGCCAGTACTCTAACCGGGACAGGGGGCCTGAGGACTGAAGCTTTCTTT; CDR3: CASTLTGTGGLRTEAFF
D: TRBD1; size: NA; V: TRBV7-9; J: TRBJ2-1; DNA: TGTGCCAGCAGCCCTGGGACAGGGGGCTACAATGAGCAGTTCTTC; CDR3: CASSPGTGGYNEQFF
D: TRBD1; size: NA; V: TRBV18; J: TRBJ2-5; DNA: TGTGCCAGCTCACCAAACACAGGGGTCGAGACCCAGTACTTC; CDR3: CASSPNTGVETQYF
D: NA; size: few; V: TRBV7-2; J: TRBJ2-1; DNA: TGTGCCAGCAGCTTGTGGTGGTTTCTGTTCTTC; CDR3: CASSLWWFLFF
D: TRBD2; size: NA; V: TRBV9; J: TRBJ2-3; DNA: TGTGCCAGCAGCGTAGGGTTAGCGGGAGTAGATACGCAGTATTTT; CDR3: CASSVGLAGVDTQYF
D: NA; size: NA; V: TRBV11-2; J: TRBJ2-7; DNA: TGTGCCAGCAGCTTACTCGGAGGAGACGAGCAGTACTTC; CDR3: CASSLLGGDEQYF
D: NA; size: NA; V: TRBV5-8; J: TRBJ2-7; DNA: TGTGCCAGCAGCTTCATCCGGGACAACTACGAGCAGTACTTC; CDR3: CASSFIRDNYEQYF
D: NA; size: NA; V: TRBV4-2; J: TRBJ1-1; DNA: TGTGCCAGCAGCCAAGCCGACGGGAACACTGAAGCTTTCTTT; CDR3: CASSQADGNTEAFF
D: NA; size: once; V: TRBV28; J: TRBJ1-4; DNA: TGTGTCTCAGGCTTTTTTAATGAAAAACTGTTTTTT; CDR3: CVSGFFNEKLFF
D: TRBD2; size: few; V: TRBV5-4; J: TRBJ2-1; DNA: TGTGCCAGCAGCTTGAAGGGACTAGCTTACAATGAGCAGTTCTTC; CDR3: CASSLKGLAYNEQFF
D: TRBD1; size: NA; V: TRBV6-5; J: TRBJ2-1; DNA: TGTGCCAGCAGAAAGGGGGCTGAGGGCTACAATGAGCAGTTCTTC; CDR3: CASRKGAEGYNEQFF
D: TRBD2; size: NA; V: TRBV19; J: TRBJ2-1; DNA: TGTGCCACCAACCGGGACTATGGATACAATGAGCAGTTCTTC; CDR3: CATNRDYGYNEQFF
D: NA; size: NA; V: TRBV28; J: TRBJ2-7; DNA: TGTGCCAGCAGTTTACGCTCCGAGCAGTACTTC; CDR3: CASSLRSEQYF
D: TRBD1; size: NA; V: TRBV18; J: TRBJ2-3; DNA: TGTGCCAGCTCACTGTGGGACAGCTCCACAGATACGCAGTATTTT; CDR3: CASSLWDSSTDTQYF
D: NA; size: NA; V: TRBV9; J: TRBJ2-6; DNA: TGTGCCAGCAGCGCCCGAACAGGGAGGTCTGGGGCCAACGTCCTGACTTTC; CDR3: CASSARTGRSGANVLTF
D: NA; size: NA; V: TRBV27; J: TRBJ2-3; DNA: TGTGCCAGCGCATCTAGCACAGATACGCAGTATTTT; CDR3: CASASSTDTQYF